Here is one TCR beta chain with its context. This specimen comes from a study of blood T cell repertoires in COVID-19. Background on the study: Acute and convalescent COVID-19 samples came from the United States, Italy and Spain. T cells, B-cell-depleted T cells, or PBMCs provided the cDNA or gDNA that served as material.

The CDR3 spans 16 residues. Germline values: CDR1 KGHDR, CDR2 SFDVKD. Trimming removed 4 bases from V and 5 bases from J; junction bases left unmatched: 8. The data were produced by immunoSEQ multiplex PCR, yet TCRdb's version contains in-frame clones alone and is incomplete. The sample carries 300,000 or so clones, roughly 91% recorded once. The study recruited people aged about 18 to 89 years across some 23 US areas. Individuals in the exposed group had encountered a COVID-19 case within 2 weeks preceding study entry. The sequence derives from a woman between 45 and 65 years old who had been exposed to COVID-19. This sequence joins TRBV24-1 and TRBJ1-5; TRBD1 agrees at 9 bases. Material for sequencing was PBMCs or T cells enriched from blood (not recorded which). CDR3: CATSEHTGGIDQPQHF. As DNA, the CDR3 is TGTGCCACCAGTGAACACACAGGGGGCATCGATCAGCCCCAGCATTTT.